This T cell receptor beta chain stems from a study of regulatory T cells in long-lasting Graves disease. Study at large: Newly diagnosed Graves' patients had taken antithyroid drugs under 3 months.

This CDR3 is built from 17 residues. The ends were cut back, 3 bases at V and 8 bases at J, with 24 bases in the middle. CDR1 is SGDLS, CDR2 YYNGEE, per germline. According to the study, TCR beta libraries were built with iRepertoire HTBI primers and CDR3-region Arm-PCR. TCRdb independently ran MiXCR on the multiplex PCR reads; one entry per CDR3 protein. The table records roughly 380,000 distinct CDR3 sequences, over 15% of them present only once. This sample's time point: newly diagnosed GD, antithyroid drugs for less than 3 months. Extracted PBMC RNA gave rise to the TCR library. This clonotype has ten or more counts. This same sample was also taken into another study, of T cells in Graves' hyperthyroidism and ophthalmopathy. Per that study: In the first-round RT-PCR of the TCR CDR3, the HTBI primer set was used.

This sequence was found in a man between 35 and 55 years old with Graves disease. This sample comprised peripheral blood mononuclear cells (PBMCs), obtained at new diagnosis, from a patient treated with antithyroid drugs. The rearrangement links TRBV9 to TRBJ1-3; no clear D. The CDR3 here is CASSDPTKERMDDTIYF. CDR3 DNA sequence: TGTGCCAGCAGCGACCCTACGAAGGAAAGGATGGATGACACCATATATTTT.